The rows below give T cell receptor beta chains drawn from one sample of a study of T cell responses to AZD1222 COVID-19 vaccine. Generated by immunoSEQ multiplex PCR, the TCRdb table keeps only in-frame clones and is missing some. Among about 120,000 clones, around 90% were seen once, and the ten largest hold 8% to 9.5%. Sequencing used peripheral blood, obtained on day 0 of AZD1222 vaccination. All receptors come from an adult in good health. Both conserved end residues are part of each CDR3. A D gene is named only where the DNA matches it firmly. Clone size appears in some rows only: once, few, many, or a class for an expanded clone.

V	J	size	D	CDR3	DNA
TRBV28	TRBJ2-3	.	TRBD2	CASSLVREVGTDTQYF	TGTGCCAGCAGTTTGGTTCGGGAGGTCGGCACAGATACGCAGTATTTT
TRBV3-1/TRBV3-2	TRBJ1-2	.	TRBD1	CASSRGQAYGYTF	TGTGCCAGCAGCCGGGGACAGGCCTATGGCTACACCTTC
TRBV7-9	TRBJ1-2	.	TRBD1	CASSRQGAGGYTF	TGTGCCAGCAGCCGACAGGGGGCTGGTGGCTACACCTTC
TRBV14	TRBJ2-5	.	.	CASSQDRPDPYQETQYF	TGTGCCAGCAGCCAAGATCGGCCAGACCCGTACCAAGAGACCCAGTACTTC
TRBV7-8	TRBJ2-7	.	.	CASSLTRDRSVYEQYF	TGTGCCAGCAGCTTAACCCGGGACCGATCTGTCTACGAGCAGTACTTC
TRBV7-3	TRBJ2-1	.	TRBD2	CASSLGLAGNNEQFF	TGTGCCAGCAGCCTAGGACTAGCGGGCAACAATGAGCAGTTCTTC
TRBV11-2	TRBJ1-5	few	TRBD1	CASSPRAQGGGQPQHF	TGTGCCAGCAGCCCCCGGGCGCAGGGGGGGGGTCAGCCCCAGCATTTT
TRBV3-1/TRBV3-2	TRBJ1-4	.	.	CASSQPGTTPSEKLFF	TGTGCCAGCAGCCAACCGGGAACGACGCCGAGCGAAAAACTGTTTTTT
TRBV3-1/TRBV3-2	TRBJ1-5	.	.	CASSQAGYHQPQHF	TGTGCCAGCAGCCAAGCAGGGTATCATCAGCCCCAGCATTTT
TRBV28	TRBJ2-7	.	.	CASSLGARVNEQYF	TGTGCCAGCAGTTTAGGTGCCAGGGTGAACGAGCAGTACTTC
TRBV5-6	TRBJ1-4	.	TRBD1	CASSPNQGAREKLFF	TGTGCCAGCAGCCCAAATCAGGGGGCACGAGAAAAACTGTTTTTT
TRBV5-1	TRBJ1-4	.	.	CASSLEGGRDEKLFF	TGCGCCAGCAGCTTGGAGGGGGGGCGTGATGAAAAACTGTTTTTT
TRBV7-9	TRBJ1-5	.	TRBD1	CASSLVEGTGGRQPQHF	TGTGCCAGCAGCTTAGTGGAAGGGACAGGGGGCAGGCAGCCCCAGCATTTT
TRBV5-1	TRBJ2-7	.	.	CASSPYRDSYEQYF	TGCGCCAGCAGCCCCTACAGGGACTCCTACGAGCAGTACTTC
TRBV4-1	TRBJ1-1	.	TRBD1	CASSPSGTGDTEAFF	TGCGCCAGCAGCCCTTCCGGGACAGGGGATACTGAAGCTTTCTTT
TRBV5-4	TRBJ2-5	.	.	CASSFGRTQETQYF	TGTGCCAGCAGCTTTGGACGGACCCAAGAGACCCAGTACTTC
TRBV28	TRBJ1-5	.	.	CATSYSNQPQHF	TGTGCCACATCTTATAGCAATCAGCCCCAGCATTTT
TRBV3-1/TRBV3-2	TRBJ2-7	.	TRBD1	CASSWDRTYEQYF	TGTGCCAGCAGCTGGGACAGAACCTACGAGCAGTACTTC
TRBV18	TRBJ1-6	.	.	CASSPRGDNSPLHF	TGTGCCAGCTCACCACGAGGGGATAATTCACCCCTCCACTTT
TRBV30	TRBJ1-5	.	.	CAWSWGWGGNQPQHF	TGTGCCTGGAGCTGGGGGTGGGGTGGCAATCAGCCCCAGCATTTT
TRBV7-9	TRBJ1-2	.	TRBD1	CASSFVGDRDDGYTF	TGTGCCAGCAGCTTTGTGGGGGACAGGGACGATGGCTACACCTTC
TRBV10-3	TRBJ2-1	.	.	CAIAPVGQNYNEQFF	TGTGCCATCGCCCCGGTTGGTCAAAACTACAATGAGCAGTTCTTC
TRBV19	TRBJ1-6	.	TRBD1	CASRDSYSPLHF	TGTGCCAGCCGGGACAGCTATTCACCCCTCCACTTT
TRBV3-1/TRBV3-2	TRBJ2-1	.	.	CASSQVRYNEQFF	TGTGCCAGCAGCCAAGTAAGGTACAATGAGCAGTTCTTC
TRBV9	TRBJ2-2	.	.	CASSSMGGRPGELFF	TGTGCCAGCAGCTCAATGGGTGGTAGGCCCGGGGAGCTGTTTTTT
TRBV6-5	TRBJ2-1	.	TRBD1	CASSYDRGNEQFF	TGTGCCAGCAGTTACGACAGGGGTAATGAGCAGTTCTTC
TRBV5-4	TRBJ2-7	.	.	CASSLSTLMGLDEQYF	TGTGCCAGCAGCTTAAGCACCCTTATGGGACTTGACGAGCAGTACTTC
TRBV13	TRBJ2-6	.	TRBD1	CASSQGQLSGANVLTF	TGTGCCAGCAGCCAGGGACAGCTGTCTGGGGCCAACGTCCTGACTTTC
TRBV6-1	TRBJ1-4	.	.	CASSESLGVNEKLFF	TGTGCCAGCAGTGAATCCCTAGGGGTTAATGAAAAACTGTTTTTT
TRBV6-5	TRBJ1-2	.	TRBD1	CASSLTGNYGYTF	TGTGCCAGCAGTTTGACAGGGAACTATGGCTACACCTTC
TRBV28	TRBJ1-1	.	TRBD1	CASTPAPAGQVNTEAFF	TGTGCCAGCACCCCCGCCCCCGCGGGACAGGTGAACACTGAAGCTTTCTTT
TRBV19	TRBJ1-5	.	.	CASSIGGLPQHF	TGTGCCAGTAGTATAGGGGGTTTACCCCAGCATTTT
TRBV9	TRBJ2-1	.	TRBD2	CASSVRLAGLNEQFF	TGTGCCAGCAGCGTACGACTAGCGGGACTCAATGAGCAGTTCTTC
TRBV13	TRBJ1-1	.	.	CASSLGLAEDTEAFF	TGTGCCAGCAGCTTAGGCCTGGCAGAGGATACTGAAGCTTTCTTT
TRBV29-1	TRBJ1-2	.	.	CSVDKQGGGYTF	TGCAGCGTTGATAAACAGGGTGGCGGCTACACCTTC
TRBV6-5	TRBJ1-2	.	.	CASTPVGGLDGGYTF	TGTGCCAGCACCCCCGTCGGAGGACTCGATGGTGGCTACACCTTC
TRBV7-6	TRBJ2-5	.	TRBD1	CASSLVTGYQETQYF	TGTGCCAGCAGCTTAGTGACAGGGTACCAAGAGACCCAGTACTTC
TRBV6-2/TRBV6-3	TRBJ2-6	.	TRBD2	CASSPLGRDGANVLTF	TGTGCCAGCAGTCCCCTCGGGAGGGATGGGGCCAACGTCCTGACTTTC
TRBV19	TRBJ1-6	.	TRBD1	CASSIDGDSSYNSPLHF	TGTGCCAGTAGTATAGATGGGGACAGCTCCTATAATTCACCCCTCCACTTT
TRBV2	TRBJ1-2	.	.	CASSKEGGYDGYTF	TGTGCCAGCAGCAAAGAGGGGGGCTACGATGGCTACACCTTC
TRBV4-1	TRBJ1-2	.	TRBD1	CASERGQGFNYGYTF	TGCGCCAGCGAGAGGGGACAGGGGTTTAACTATGGCTACACCTTC
TRBV13	TRBJ2-7	.	TRBD1	CASSTPGQGSYEQYF	TGTGCCAGCAGCACCCCGGGACAGGGGTCCTACGAGCAGTACTTC
TRBV2	TRBJ1-1	.	.	CASSLRGEVSDTEAFF	TGTGCCAGCAGCCTTCGAGGGGAGGTTTCGGACACTGAAGCTTTCTTT
TRBV5-4	TRBJ1-1	.	.	CASSPHDGTEAFF	TGTGCCAGCAGCCCGCATGATGGGACTGAAGCTTTCTTT
TRBV9	TRBJ2-7	.	.	CASSVELKEQYF	TGTGCCAGCAGCGTAGAGTTGAAGGAGCAGTACTTC
TRBV5-5	TRBJ1-1	.	TRBD1	CASSLGQGDYTEAFF	TGTGCCAGCAGCTTGGGGCAGGGGGATTACACTGAAGCTTTCTTT
TRBV11-1	TRBJ1-2	once	TRBD1	CASSLTGIYGYTF	TGTGCCAGCAGCCTGACAGGGATCTATGGCTACACCTTC
TRBV18	TRBJ2-1	once	TRBD2	CASSPALAGDNNEQFF	TGTGCCAGCTCACCAGCACTAGCGGGGGATAACAATGAGCAGTTCTTC
TRBV7-7	TRBJ2-7	many	TRBD2	CASSLRGGEGYEQYF	TGTGCTAGCAGCTTAAGGGGAGGGGAAGGCTACGAGCAGTACTTC
TRBV3-1/TRBV3-2	TRBJ2-3	.	.	CASSQNTWGTDTQYF	TGTGCCAGCAGCCAAAATACGTGGGGGACGGATACGCAGTATTTT
TRBV29-1	TRBJ1-2	.	.	CSSHLADSSYGYTF	TGCAGCTCCCACTTAGCGGACAGTTCTTATGGCTACACCTTC